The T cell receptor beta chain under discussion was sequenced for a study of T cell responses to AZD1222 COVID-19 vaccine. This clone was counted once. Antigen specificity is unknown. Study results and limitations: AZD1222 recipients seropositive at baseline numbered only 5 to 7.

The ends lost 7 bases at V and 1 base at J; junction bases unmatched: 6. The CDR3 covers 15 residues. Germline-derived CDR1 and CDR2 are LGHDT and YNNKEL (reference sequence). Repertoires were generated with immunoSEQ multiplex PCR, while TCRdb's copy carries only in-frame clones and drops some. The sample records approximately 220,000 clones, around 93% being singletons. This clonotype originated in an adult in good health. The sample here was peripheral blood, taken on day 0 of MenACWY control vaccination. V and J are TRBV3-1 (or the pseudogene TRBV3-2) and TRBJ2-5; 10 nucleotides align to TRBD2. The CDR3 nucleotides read TGTGCCAGCAAACGAAGCGGGGGGGCCCAAGAGACCCAGTACTTC. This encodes CASKRSGGAQETQYF.